These T cell receptor beta chains were read from a single sample in a study of patients and donors after allogeneic stem cell transplantation. TCRdb used MiXCR to reprocess the RT-PCR reads, holding one entry per CDR3 protein. Altogether approximately 200,000 distinct CDR3 sequences are present, about 40% being singletons, with the ten largest covering approximately 32%. Specimen: blood, either unsorted or a sorted T cell fraction (not recorded which). The origin of the receptors is a human donor who was either an allogeneic HSCT recipient or a stem cell or donor lymphocyte infusion donor (not recorded which). It is not recorded whose cells these are; they may come from a transplant donor. Both conserved end residues are part of each CDR3. A D gene is named only where the DNA matches it firmly. Size tells how often a clone was seen (once, few, many) or the class of an expanded clone, and some rows leave it out.

CASSVAGAYYEQYF TGTGCCAGCAGCGTAGCGGGAGCCTACTACGAGCAGTACTTC TRBD2 - TRBJ2-7 TRBV11-1
CASSLGTYGGRNQPQHF TGTGCCAGCAGCTTAGGAACGTACGGGGGACGGAATCAGCCCCAGCATTTT - - TRBJ1-5 TRBV7-9
CASSLEAGGLNEQFF TGCGCCAGCAGCTTGGAAGCGGGAGGGCTGAATGAGCAGTTCTTC TRBD2 - TRBJ2-1 TRBV5-1
CASSPTRPSTRNEQFF TGTGCCAGCAGCCCCACTCGACCATCGACGAGGAATGAGCAGTTCTTC - - TRBJ2-1 TRBV13
CSTSTGPSGELFF TGCAGCACTTCCACAGGGCCATCCGGGGAGCTGTTTTTT - - TRBJ2-2 TRBV29-1
CASSNYNEQFF TGTGCCAGCAGTAACTACAATGAGCAGTTCTTC - few TRBJ2-1 TRBV28
CASSQGRDRDYGYTF TGCGCCAGCAGCCAAGGCCGGGACAGGGACTATGGCTACACCTTC TRBD1 - TRBJ1-2 TRBV4-1
CSAWSTSGYEQYF TGCAGTGCTTGGTCCACTAGCGGGTACGAGCAGTACTTC TRBD2 - TRBJ2-7 TRBV20-1
CASSPPGQPNTEAFF TGTGCCAGCAGTCCTCCCGGACAACCGAACACTGAAGCTTTCTTT - few TRBJ1-1 TRBV6-2/TRBV6-3
CASSLLPGQGEAFF TGTGCCAGCAGTCTTCTCCCGGGACAGGGGGAAGCTTTCTTT TRBD1 - TRBJ1-1 TRBV27
CASSDLGAGAGYGYTF TGTGCCAGCAGCGACCTCGGGGCAGGGGCAGGCTATGGCTACACCTTC - - TRBJ1-2 TRBV9
CASSQAPYFAGGSGEETQYF TGCGCCAGCAGCCAAGCACCATATTTTGCGGGAGGGAGTGGGGAAGAGACCCAGTACTTC TRBD2 - TRBJ2-5 TRBV4-3
CASRIQAYSGNTIYF TGTGCCAGCAGAATACAGGCTTACTCTGGAAACACCATATATTTT - few TRBJ1-3 TRBV6-5
CASSVGFLGDGYTF TGTGCCAGCAGCGTAGGATTTTTGGGGGACGGCTACACCTTC - - TRBJ1-2 TRBV9
CASHGRGAGGYNEQFF TGTGCCAGCCACGGGAGGGGAGCGGGAGGGTACAATGAGCAGTTCTTC TRBD2 few TRBJ2-1 TRBV11-2
CASSLEWISETQYF TGCGCCAGCAGCTTGGAGTGGATTTCGGAGACCCAGTACTTC - - TRBJ2-5 TRBV5-1
CASSSTSLAGDTQYF TGTGCCAGCAGTTCTACTTCTTTAGCGGGAGATACGCAGTATTTT TRBD2 - TRBJ2-3 TRBV7-2
CASDSPGPEAFF TGTGCCAGCGATTCTCCGGGCCCCGAAGCTTTCTTT - - TRBJ1-1 TRBV7-9
CASSLGPLEGEGPQHF TGTGCCAGCAGCTTGGGGCCCCTTGAAGGGGAAGGGCCCCAGCATTTT - - TRBJ1-5 TRBV5-5
CASWFGFF TGTGCCAGCTGGTTCGGTTTCTTT - few TRBJ1-1 TRBV7-2
CASSVDNFSSSEQFF TGCGCCAGCAGCGTTGACAACTTCAGTTCCTCTGAGCAGTTCTTC - - TRBJ2-1 TRBV5-1
CASSHLEQFF TGTGCCAGCAGCCACCTCGAGCAGTTCTTC - - TRBJ2-1 TRBV7-9
CASSLTGNNQPQHF TGTGCCAGCAGCTTGACAGGGAACAATCAGCCCCAGCATTTT TRBD1 - TRBJ1-5 TRBV7-2
CASSREGDSYSNQPQHF TGTGCCAGCAGCCGGGAAGGCGATTCCTATAGCAATCAGCCCCAGCATTTT - - TRBJ1-5 TRBV5-6
CASSPKGAYGYTF TGTGCCAGCAGTCCAAAGGGAGCTTATGGCTACACCTTC - - TRBJ1-2 TRBV27
CASSSSVGTDTQYF TGTGCCAGCAGCTCTAGCGTGGGCACAGATACGCAGTATTTT - - TRBJ2-3 TRBV7-9
CASSQAGQSSGNTIYF TGCGCCAGCAGCCAAGCAGGGCAGAGCTCTGGAAACACCATATATTTT - - TRBJ1-3 TRBV4-1
CASSLGMGNEQFF TGTGCCAGCAGTTTGGGGATGGGGAATGAGCAGTTCTTC - - TRBJ2-1 TRBV28
CASSKARGTVGLRGYTF TGTGCCAGCAGCAAAGCGCGGGGGACCGTAGGATTAAGGGGCTACACCTTC - many TRBJ1-2 TRBV21-1
CASRGPGGDIQYF TGTGCCAGCAGAGGACCCGGTGGGGACATTCAGTACTTC - few TRBJ2-4 TRBV4-2
CASSKEGTSVNEQFF TGTGCCAGCAGCAAAGAAGGGACTAGTGTAAATGAGCAGTTCTTC - few TRBJ2-1 TRBV21-1
CASSSQDRGGDTGELFF TGTGCCAGCAGCTCCCAGGACAGGGGCGGTGACACCGGGGAGCTGTTTTTT TRBD1 few TRBJ2-2 TRBV7-3
CASSFGRPSYNEQFF TGTGCCAGCAGCTTTGGACGCCCATCCTACAATGAGCAGTTCTTC - once TRBJ2-1 TRBV7-2
CASSVNGDTQYF TGTGCCAGCAGCGTAAATGGAGATACGCAGTATTTT - - TRBJ2-3 TRBV7-8
CASSLKEKLFF TGTGCCAGCAGCTTGAAAGAAAAACTGTTTTTT - - TRBJ1-4 TRBV7-3
CASSSNRNEQFF TGTGCCAGCAGCTCAAACAGGAATGAGCAGTTCTTC - - TRBJ2-1 TRBV11-3
CASSATGYYGYTF TGTGCCAGCAGTGCCACAGGGTACTATGGCTACACCTTC - many TRBJ1-2 TRBV7-8
CASTSDSGSYNEQFF TGTGCCAGCACCAGCGATAGCGGGAGCTACAATGAGCAGTTCTTC TRBD2 - TRBJ2-1 TRBV9
CASSLASTVYSNQPQHF TGTGCCAGCAGCTTAGCCTCGACAGTCTATAGCAATCAGCCCCAGCATTTT - - TRBJ1-5 TRBV7-2
CASSKETGGEQPQHF TGTGCCAGCAGCAAAGAGACAGGGGGCGAGCAGCCCCAGCATTTT - - TRBJ1-5 TRBV21-1
CASSHWTGLNTEAFF TGTGCCAGCAGCCACTGGACAGGGCTGAACACTGAAGCTTTCTTT TRBD1 - TRBJ1-1 TRBV7-6
CAIRSVSLKAGELFF TGTGCCATTCGCTCCGTTAGCCTGAAAGCCGGGGAGCTGTTTTTT - - TRBJ2-2 TRBV28
CASSQSGREQFF TGTGCCAGCAGTCAAAGCGGGAGGGAGCAGTTCTTC TRBD2 - TRBJ2-1 TRBV12-3/TRBV12-4
CASSIQPGLTNTGELFF TGTGCCAGTAGTATTCAGCCGGGACTTACGAACACCGGGGAGCTGTTTTTT - - TRBJ2-2 TRBV19
CASSLPVGKGKVQYF TGTGCCAGCAGCTTACCCGTCGGCAAGGGAAAAGTTCAGTACTTC - - TRBJ2-4 TRBV5-6
CSARDYSTDTQYF TGCAGTGCTAGAGACTATAGCACAGATACGCAGTATTTT - - TRBJ2-3 TRBV20-1
CASSFRGGNEQFF TGTGCCAGCAGCTTCAGGGGAGGGAATGAGCAGTTCTTC - - TRBJ2-1 TRBV7-3
CSAIGYLQETQYF TGCAGTGCTATAGGCTACCTTCAAGAGACCCAGTACTTC - many TRBJ2-5 TRBV20-1
CASSGTSGRYEQFF TGTGCCAGCAGTGGCACTAGCGGGAGGTATGAGCAGTTCTTC TRBD2 few TRBJ2-1 TRBV2
CASSLGGLYTGELFF TGTGCCAGCAGCTTGGGAGGGCTCTACACCGGGGAGCTGTTTTTT - few TRBJ2-2 TRBV5-6
CASSSGGNIQYF TGTGCCAGCAGCTCAGGGGGAAACATTCAGTACTTC TRBD1 few TRBJ2-4 TRBV7-2
CASSYGQPYGYTF TGTGCCAGCAGTTATGGGCAGCCCTATGGCTACACCTTC - - TRBJ1-2 TRBV6-5
CATPRWGEEGYTF TGTGCCACCCCTCGGTGGGGGGAAGAGGGCTACACCTTC - - TRBJ1-2 TRBV28
CASSLLQSYGYTF TGTGCCAGCAGTCTCCTCCAGAGCTATGGCTACACCTTC - medium-sized TRBJ1-2 TRBV3-1
CASSSPSSTGELFF TGTGCCAGCAGTTCCCCCTCTAGCACCGGGGAGCTGTTTTTT - few TRBJ2-2 TRBV6-5
CASSEEGDYEQYF TGCGCCAGCAGCGAAGAGGGAGACTACGAGCAGTACTTC - - TRBJ2-7 TRBV4-3
CASSQGLVKGTGELFF TGCGCCAGCAGCCAGGGACTAGTCAAAGGCACCGGGGAGCTGTTTTTT TRBD2 - TRBJ2-2 TRBV4-3
CASSLGLGGAYEQFF TGTGCCAGCAGTTTAGGGCTCGGGGGGGCCTATGAGCAGTTCTTC TRBD2 - TRBJ2-1 TRBV12-3/TRBV12-4
CASSPPQSGRGQFF TGTGCCAGCAGCCCCCCTCAGAGCGGGAGGGGACAGTTCTTC TRBD2 - TRBJ2-1 TRBV4-2